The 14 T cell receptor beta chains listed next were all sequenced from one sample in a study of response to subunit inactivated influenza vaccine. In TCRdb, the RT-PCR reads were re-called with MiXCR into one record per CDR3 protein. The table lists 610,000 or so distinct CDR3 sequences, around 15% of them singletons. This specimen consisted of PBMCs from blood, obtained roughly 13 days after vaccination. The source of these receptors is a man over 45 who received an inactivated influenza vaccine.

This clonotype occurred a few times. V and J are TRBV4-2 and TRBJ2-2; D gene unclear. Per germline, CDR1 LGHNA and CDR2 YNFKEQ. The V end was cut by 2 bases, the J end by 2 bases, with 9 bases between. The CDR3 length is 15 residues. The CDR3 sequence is CASSQPRGNTGELFF. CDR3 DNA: TGTGCCAGCAGCCAACCCCGCGGCAACACCGGGGAGCTGTTTTTT.

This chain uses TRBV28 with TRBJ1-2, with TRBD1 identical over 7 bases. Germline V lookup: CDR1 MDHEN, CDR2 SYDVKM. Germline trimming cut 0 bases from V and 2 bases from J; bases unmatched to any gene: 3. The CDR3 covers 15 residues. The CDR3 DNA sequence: TGTGCCAGCAGTTTATGGGGGACAGAGAACTATGGCTACACCTTC. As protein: CASSLWGTENYGYTF.

The CDR3 region is CASSAGAYYGYTF. CDR3 coding DNA: TGTGCCAGCAGCGCAGGAGCTTACTATGGCTACACCTTC. J is TRBJ1-2 and V is TRBV11-2, with D hard to call. CDR1 and CDR2 (germline): SGHAT, FQNNGV. This CDR3 is 13 amino acids long. Trimming removed 5 bases from V and 3 bases from J, with 10 bases in between. The full variable domain, its missing parts supplied by reference TRBV11-2 and TRBJ1-2, is EAGVAQSPRYKIIEKRQSVAFWCNPISGHATLYWYQQILGQGPKLLIQFQNNGVVDDSQLPKDRFSAERLKGVDSTLKIQPAKLEDSAVYLCASSAGAYYGYTFGSGTRLTVV.

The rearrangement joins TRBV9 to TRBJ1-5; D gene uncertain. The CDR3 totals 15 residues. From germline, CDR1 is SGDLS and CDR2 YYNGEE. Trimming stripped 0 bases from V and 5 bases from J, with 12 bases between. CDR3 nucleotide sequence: TGTGCCAGCAGCGTAGCTCCGAGTAGGGATCAGCCCCAGCATTTT. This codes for CASSVAPSRDQPQHF.

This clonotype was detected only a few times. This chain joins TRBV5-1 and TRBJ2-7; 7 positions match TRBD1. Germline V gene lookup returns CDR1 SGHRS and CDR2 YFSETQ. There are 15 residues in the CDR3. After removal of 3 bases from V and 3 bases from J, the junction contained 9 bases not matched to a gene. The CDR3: CASSSKLGDSYEQYF. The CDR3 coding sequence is TGCGCCAGCAGCTCGAAACTAGGGGACAGCTACGAGCAGTACTTC.

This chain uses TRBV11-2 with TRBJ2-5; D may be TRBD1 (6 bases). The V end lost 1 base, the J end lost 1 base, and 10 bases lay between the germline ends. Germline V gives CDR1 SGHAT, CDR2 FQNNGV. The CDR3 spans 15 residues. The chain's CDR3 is CASSLGDRLQETQYF. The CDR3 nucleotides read TGTGCCAGCAGCTTAGGCGACAGGCTCCAAGAGACCCAGTACTTC.

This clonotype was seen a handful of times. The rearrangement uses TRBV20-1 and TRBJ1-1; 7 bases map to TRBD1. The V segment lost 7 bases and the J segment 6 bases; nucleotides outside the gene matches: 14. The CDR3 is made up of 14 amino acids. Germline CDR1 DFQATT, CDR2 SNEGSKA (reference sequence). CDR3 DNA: TGCAGTGGTCGTAGGGGGCGTAGGGTCCCTGAAGCTTTCTTT. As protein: CSGRRGRRVPEAFF.

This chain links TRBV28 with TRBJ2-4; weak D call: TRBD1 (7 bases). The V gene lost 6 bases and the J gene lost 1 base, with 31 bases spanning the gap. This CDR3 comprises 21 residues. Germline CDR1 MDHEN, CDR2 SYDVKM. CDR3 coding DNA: TGTGCCAGCAGCTCGCCAAGGGGGCACAGGCAGTCCGCGGGGGCCAAAAACATTCAGTACTTC. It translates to CASSSPRGHRQSAGAKNIQYF.

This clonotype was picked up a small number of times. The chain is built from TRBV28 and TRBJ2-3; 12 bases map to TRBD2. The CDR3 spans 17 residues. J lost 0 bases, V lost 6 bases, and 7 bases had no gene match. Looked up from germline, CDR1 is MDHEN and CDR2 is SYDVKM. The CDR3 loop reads CASSRLAGAASTDTQYF. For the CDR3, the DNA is TGTGCCAGCAGCCGACTAGCGGGGGCAGCTAGCACAGATACGCAGTATTTT.

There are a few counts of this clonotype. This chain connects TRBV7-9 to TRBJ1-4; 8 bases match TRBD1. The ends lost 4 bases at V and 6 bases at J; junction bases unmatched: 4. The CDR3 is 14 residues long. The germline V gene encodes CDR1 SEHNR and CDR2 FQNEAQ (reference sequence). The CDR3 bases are TGTGCCAGCAGCTCCGGGACAGGAGATGAAAAACTGTTTTTT. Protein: CASSSGTGDEKLFF.

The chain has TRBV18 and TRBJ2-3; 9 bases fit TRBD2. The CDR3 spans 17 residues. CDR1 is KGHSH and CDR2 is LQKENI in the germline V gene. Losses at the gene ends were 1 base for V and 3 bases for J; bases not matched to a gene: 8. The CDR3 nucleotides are TGTGCCAGCTCACCACGATGGGCTAGCGGGACTACAGATACGCAGTATTTT. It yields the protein CASSPRWASGTTDTQYF. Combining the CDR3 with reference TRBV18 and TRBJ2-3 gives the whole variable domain NAGVMQNPRHLVRRRGQEARLRCSPMKGHSHVYWYRQLPEEGLKFMVYLQKENIIDESGMPKERFSAEFPKEGPSILRIQQVVRGDSAAYFCASSPRWASGTTDTQYFGPGTRLTVL.

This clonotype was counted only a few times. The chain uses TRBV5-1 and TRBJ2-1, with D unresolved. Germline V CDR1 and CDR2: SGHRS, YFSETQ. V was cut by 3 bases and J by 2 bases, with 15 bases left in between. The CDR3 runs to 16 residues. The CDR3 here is CASSSIIEPPYNEQFF. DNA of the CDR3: TGCGCCAGCAGCTCTATCATAGAGCCACCCTACAATGAGCAGTTCTTC.

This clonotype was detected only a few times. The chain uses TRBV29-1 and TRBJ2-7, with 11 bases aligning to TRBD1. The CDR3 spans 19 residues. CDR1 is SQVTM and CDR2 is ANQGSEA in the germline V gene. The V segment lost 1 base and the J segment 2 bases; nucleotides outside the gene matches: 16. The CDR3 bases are TGCAGCGTTGAAGGTGGAACCCCACGGACAGGGGGCATTACCTACGAGCAGTACTTC. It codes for CSVEGGTPRTGGITYEQYF.

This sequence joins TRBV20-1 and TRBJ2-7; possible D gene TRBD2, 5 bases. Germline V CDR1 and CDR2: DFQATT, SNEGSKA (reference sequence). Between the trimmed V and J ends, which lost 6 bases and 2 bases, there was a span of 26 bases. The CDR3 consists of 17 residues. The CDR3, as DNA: TGCAGTGCGCCCGGGTCACTAGACGTAGTTCCCACCTACGAGCAGTACTTC. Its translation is CSAPGSLDVVPTYEQYF.